The 19 T cell receptor beta chains given below trace back to one sample, sequenced in a study of PD-1 blockade in classical Hodgkin lymphoma. The repertoire was sequenced with immunoSEQ multiplex PCR; TCRdb's copy has only in-frame clones and lacks some. The sample records around 10,000 clones, approximately 80% being singletons. Brentuximab vedotin exposure varied, and every patient relapsed after autologous stem cell transplantation. The material sequenced was peripheral blood mononuclear cells (PBMCs), taken at baseline. Every receptor here comes from a human donor with classical Hodgkin lymphoma.

The chain carries TRBV6-5 and TRBJ1-3, with a possible D match to TRBD1 (6 bases). Germline lookup yields CDR1 MNHEY and CDR2 SVGAGI. The CDR3 extends over 15 amino acids. V shed 4 bases and J shed 4 bases, with 14 bases lying between them. CDR3 nucleotide sequence: TGTGCCAGCAGTTCAATCAACAGGGTCGGAAACACCATATATTTT. Translating it yields CASSSINRVGNTIYF.

V gene TRBV7-9 combines with J gene TRBJ2-3; 10 bases are shared with TRBD2. Germline loops: CDR1 SEHNR, CDR2 FQNEAQ (reference sequence). This CDR3 is built from 16 residues. With 7 bases clipped from V and 4 bases from J, the junction kept 11 bases outside the gene matches. The CDR3 sequence is CASTQGPSGRADTQYF. For the CDR3, the DNA is TGTGCCAGCACCCAAGGGCCTAGCGGGAGAGCAGATACGCAGTATTTT.

The CDR3 region is CASSSRDGYTF. The CDR3 nucleotides are TGTGCCAGCAGTTCTCGGGATGGCTACACCTTC. The chain recombines TRBV28 with TRBJ1-2; D ambiguous. With 4 bases removed from V and 6 bases from J, the gap between germline ends came to 6 bases. CDR1 MDHEN and CDR2 SYDVKM come from the germline V gene. The CDR3 loop spans 11 amino acids.

The chain has TRBV4-2 and TRBJ2-2; 7 bases agree with TRBD1. The CDR3 length is 16 residues. Unmatched junction bases numbered 6, after V lost 1 base and J lost 4 bases. Germline-derived CDR1 and CDR2 are LGHNA and YNFKEQ. CDR3 in DNA: TGTGCCAGCAGCCAAGCTACAGGGGCGGGCACCGGGGAGCTGTTTTTT. It specifies CASSQATGAGTGELFF.

This CDR3 is CASSYSYAGGAHEQYF. The CDR3 DNA is TGTGCCAGCAGTTACTCATACGCCGGGGGCGCCCACGAGCAGTACTTC. The rearrangement joins TRBV6-5 to TRBJ2-7; the D call may be TRBD1 or TRBD2 (6 bases each). The CDR3 extends over 16 amino acids. Germline V gives CDR1 MNHEY, CDR2 SVGAGI. The ends were cut back, 0 bases at V and 5 bases at J, with 17 bases in the middle.

The J gene is TRBJ1-4, the V gene TRBV27; D unclear. Looked up from germline, CDR1 is MNHEY and CDR2 is SMNVEV (reference sequence). The V end was cut by 5 bases, the J end by 3 bases, with 16 bases between. CDR3 size: 16 residues. CDR3 nucleotide sequence: TGTGCCAGCAGTCGTTCCCCCTGGGATTCTAATGAAAAACTGTTTTTT. Its translation: CASSRSPWDSNEKLFF.

This chain connects TRBV27 to TRBJ2-1; 12 nucleotides line up with TRBD2. CDR1 is MNHEY and CDR2 is SMNVEV in the germline V gene (reference sequence). V shed 5 bases, J shed 6 bases, and the junction held 8 bases outside the gene matches. This CDR3 is 16 amino acids long. The CDR3 here is CASSVLAGGPVNEQFF. The CDR3 bases are TGTGCCAGCAGTGTCCTAGCGGGAGGGCCGGTCAATGAGCAGTTCTTC.

This clone was observed a single time. The chain is built from TRBV4-1 and TRBJ2-7; 13 nucleotides match TRBD2. The CDR3 totals 17 residues. The germline CDR1 and CDR2 sequences are MGHRA and YSYEKL. Unmatched junction bases numbered 3, after V lost 1 base and J lost 0 bases. The CDR3 is CASSQAWTSGSSYEQYF. In nucleotides, the CDR3 is TGCGCCAGCAGCCAAGCCTGGACTAGCGGGAGCTCCTACGAGCAGTACTTC.

This clone turned up a few times. The rearrangement joins TRBV6-1 to TRBJ1-1, with D hard to call. Trimming removed 6 bases at V and 2 bases at J, with 13 bases between. Germline-derived CDR1 and CDR2 are MNHNS and SASEGT. The CDR3 totals 14 residues. The CDR3 sequence: CASRALLSNTEAFF. CDR3 DNA: TGTGCCAGCAGAGCCCTTCTAAGCAACACTGAAGCTTTCTTT.

The chain uses TRBV18 and TRBJ1-2; D is uncertain. Germline CDR1 and CDR2: KGHSH and LQKENI. The CDR3 totals 13 residues. Trimming took off 5 bases at V and 1 base at J, with 8 bases between the two ends. The CDR3 DNA reads as TGTGCCAGCTCATCAGCGGTTAACTATGGCTACACCTTC. The encoded protein is CASSSAVNYGYTF.

This clone appeared once. J is TRBJ2-1 and V is TRBV5-6, with D tentatively TRBD2 (5 bases). V dropped 2 bases and J dropped 14 bases, with 11 bases sitting between them. The CDR3 contains 11 residues. The germline CDR1 and CDR2 sequences are SGHDT and YYEEEE. This CDR3 is CASSFSREKFF. CDR3 nucleotide sequence: TGTGCCAGCAGCTTCTCCCGGGAAAAGTTCTTC.

CDR3 amino acids: CASRGNTEAFF. DNA for the CDR3: TGTGCCAGCAGAGGGAACACTGAAGCTTTCTTT. J is TRBJ1-1 and V is TRBV28; D unclear. Germline assignment: CDR1 MDHEN and CDR2 SYDVKM. The CDR3 totals 11 residues. V shed 6 bases and J shed 1 base, with 3 bases lying between them.

V is TRBV8-2 and J is TRBJ2-6. TRBV8-2 is listed as a pseudogene. CDR3 length equals 15 residues. This CDR3 reads CGSIGTQSRANVLTF. DNA of the CDR3: TGTGGCAGCATAGGTACACAAAGTCGGGCCAACGTCCTGACTTTC.

J is TRBJ1-5 and V is TRBV6-5; weak D call: TRBD1 (5 bases). V lost 6 bases, J lost 0 bases, and 12 bases lay in between. The germline V gene encodes CDR1 MNHEY and CDR2 SVGAGI. This CDR3 is built from 15 residues. CDR3 region: CASSAGAVSNQPQHF. DNA of the CDR3: TGTGCCAGCAGCGCTGGGGCAGTTAGCAATCAGCCCCAGCATTTT.

This clone showed up just a few times. The chain carries TRBV27 and TRBJ2-7, with D unclear. CDR1 and CDR2 (germline): MNHEY, SMNVEV (reference sequence). This CDR3 has 16 amino acids. Trimming stripped 6 bases from V and 3 bases from J, with 21 bases between. The CDR3 sequence: CASRPSVRDSNYEQYF. DNA for the CDR3: TGTGCCAGCAGGCCGTCCGTTAGGGATTCTAACTACGAGCAGTACTTC.

This clone was counted a few times. The V and J genes are TRBV28 and TRBJ2-3; D not certain. Germline V gives CDR1 MDHEN, CDR2 SYDVKM. This CDR3 has 14 amino acids. Trimming took off 4 bases at V and 5 bases at J, with 13 bases between the two ends. CDR3 sequence (DNA): TGTGCCAGCAGTTCCCTTCTTTCGGGAGATACGCAGTATTTT. Encoded protein: CASSSLLSGDTQYF.

V and J are TRBV14 and TRBJ2-4, with no clear D. The CDR3 spans 14 residues. V lost 1 base and J lost 6, with 10 bases in between. CDR1 and CDR2 from the germline V gene are SGHDN and FVKESK. For the CDR3, the DNA is TGTGCCAGCAGCCAAGGGGTACCGGCAAACATTCAGTACTTC. Translation: CASSQGVPANIQYF.

The chain carries TRBV5-1 and TRBJ2-5; D may be TRBD2 (5 bases). Judging by the DNA end, TRBJ2-7 fits better; the J call may be wrong. The CDR3 is 14 amino acids. Germline assignment: CDR1 SGHRS and CDR2 YFSETQ. The CDR3 region is CASSLELDVYEQYF. CDR3 sequence (DNA): TGCGCCAGCAGCTTGGAACTAGACGTCTACGAGCAGTACTTC.

The rearrangement uses TRBV19 and TRBJ2-7, with D unresolved. This CDR3 contains 11 residues. Germline lookup yields CDR1 LNHDA and CDR2 SQIVND (reference sequence). V was clipped by 6 bases and J by 6 bases, with 9 bases between them. The CDR3 DNA follows: TGTGCCAGTAGGGGTAGTGGCGAGCAGTACTTC. Amino acid sequence: CASRGSGEQYF.